This T cell receptor (beta chain) is drawn from a study of T cell clonotyping in hematopoietic cell transplantation. Study-level background: Pretransplant recipient samples were taken after cytoreduction. The study, taken as a whole, reports: Without cell sorting, CD4 versus CD8 contributions remain unresolved.

Comments on this clone: Its target is not known.

Assay: immunoSEQ multiplex PCR; the TCRdb copy retains only in-frame clones and omits some. The sample consists of about 16,000 clones, about 92% of them appearing once. Time point denoted: recipient sample about 28 days before transplant, after cytoreduction. The TCR was taken from a man aged 18 to 29 with biphenotypic leukemia. Some clones in this sample may be carry-over from other donors' samples. The sequencing here drew on peripheral blood mononuclear cells, taken before stem cell transplant.

CDR3 DNA sequence: TGCAGCGTAGGTGGGACAGGGTCCTCCTACGAGCAGTACTTC. This codes for CSVGGTGSSYEQYF. This sequence joins TRBV29-1 and TRBJ2-7; 9 bases fit TRBD1. With 6 bases clipped from V and 0 bases from J, the junction kept 6 bases outside the gene matches. CDR1 SQVTM and CDR2 ANQGSEA come from the germline V gene. This CDR3 spans 14 amino acids.